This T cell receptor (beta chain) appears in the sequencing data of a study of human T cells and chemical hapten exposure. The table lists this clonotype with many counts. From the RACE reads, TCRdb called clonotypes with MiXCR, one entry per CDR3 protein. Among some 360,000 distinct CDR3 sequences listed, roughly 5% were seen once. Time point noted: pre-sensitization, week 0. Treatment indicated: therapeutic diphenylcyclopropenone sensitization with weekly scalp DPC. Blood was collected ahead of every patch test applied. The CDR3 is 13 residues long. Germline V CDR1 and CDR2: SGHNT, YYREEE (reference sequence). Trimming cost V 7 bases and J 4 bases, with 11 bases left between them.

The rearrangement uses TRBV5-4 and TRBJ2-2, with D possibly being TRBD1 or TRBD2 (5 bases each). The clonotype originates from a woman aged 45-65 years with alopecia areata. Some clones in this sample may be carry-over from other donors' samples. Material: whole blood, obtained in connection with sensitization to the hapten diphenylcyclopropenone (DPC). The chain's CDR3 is CASRDPLTGELFF. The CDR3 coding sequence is TGTGCCAGCCGGGACCCTCTCACCGGGGAGCTGTTTTTT.